This TCR beta chain was profiled in a study of cytomegalovirus exposure and HLA in healthy donors. CDR1 and CDR2 (germline): SQVTM, ANQGSEA. V was shortened by 0 bases and J by 6 bases, with 9 bases between the two germline ends. The CDR3 loop spans 12 amino acids. The PCR made use of 60 Vbeta and 13 Jbeta primers. Clones were sequenced by immunoSEQ multiplex PCR, and TCRdb holds only the in-frame ones, with some missing. The sample records around 130,000 clones, around three quarters being singletons. A note on this clone: No antigen is known for it.

Overall study results and limits: Rare sequences made up most TCRs, while some public TCRs were found in many donors.

Sequenced input: PBMCs. This clonotype originated in a man aged 18-30 years in good health and CMV-seropositive. The chain combines TRBV29-1 with TRBJ2-7; the D is unclear. The CDR3 loop is CSVEEAGFEQYF. CDR3 coding DNA: TGCAGCGTTGAAGAAGCCGGGTTCGAGCAGTACTTC.